These 22 T cell receptor beta chains came from one sample sequenced in a study of cytomegalovirus exposure and HLA in healthy donors. PCR involved 60 Vbeta and 13 Jbeta primers. Libraries were prepared by immunoSEQ multiplex PCR; TCRdb keeps only in-frame clonotypes and omits some of them. The profile shows 90,000 to 110,000 clones, 75% to 90% of them singletons. Sequencing was performed on PBMCs. The receptors stem from a man aged 25 to 40 in good health and CMV-seropositive.

This clone was recorded only once. The genes are TRBV6-6 and TRBJ1-2, with 10 bases identical to TRBD1. The trim removed 6 bases at V and 6 bases at J, leaving 4 bases unmatched. The length of the CDR3 is 13 residues. Per germline, CDR1 MNHNY and CDR2 SVGAGI (reference sequence). The CDR3 is CASRQTGGDGYTF. The DNA for the CDR3 is TGTGCCAGCAGACAGACAGGGGGCGATGGCTACACCTTC.

This chain uses TRBV29-1 with TRBJ1-2; no definite D call. This CDR3 comprises 12 residues. Trimming pared 7 bases from V and 7 bases from J, leaving 16 bases between. Germline V gene lookup returns CDR1 SQVTM and CDR2 ANQGSEA. CDR3 DNA: TGCAGCGCCTCTGGCGGGCTCGGTGGCTACACCTTC. Encoded protein: CSASGGLGGYTF. The full variable domain, with the rest looked up from reference TRBV29-1 and TRBJ1-2, is SAVISQKPSRDICQRGTSLTIQCQVDSQVTMMFWYRQQPGQSLTLIATANQGSEATYESGFVIDKFPISRPNLTFSTLTVSNMSPEDSSIYLCSASGGLGGYTFGSGTRLTVV.

The chain combines TRBV7-6 with TRBJ1-1; D unresolved. Germline V gives CDR1 SGHVS, CDR2 FNYEAQ. Between the trimmed V and J ends, which lost 1 base and 3 bases, there was a span of 9 bases. This CDR3 region has 14 residues. CDR3 nucleotides: TGTGCCAGCAGCTTAGGCTCCGGGTACACTGAAGCTTTCTTT. This encodes CASSLGSGYTEAFF.

The V call is TRBV7-2, the J call TRBJ1-2, with a weak D call TRBD1 (6 bases). Germline values: CDR1 SGHTA, CDR2 FQGNSA. Trimming stripped 1 base from V and 3 bases from J, with 12 bases between. CDR3 length equals 15 residues. The CDR3 coding sequence is TGTGCCAGCAGCTTAGGGGCAGGGGCGGACTATGGCTACACCTTC. Translating gives CASSLGAGADYGYTF.

V usage is TRBV6-1 and J usage is TRBJ1-2; no reliable D call. There are 15 residues in the CDR3. V gave up 0 bases and J gave up 1 base, with 9 bases separating them. The germline V gene encodes CDR1 MNHNS and CDR2 SASEGT. The CDR3, as DNA: TGTGCCAGCAGTGAAGCGATAACTGGTAACTATGGCTACACCTTC. This codes for CASSEAITGNYGYTF.

This sequence joins TRBV2 and TRBJ1-1, with D maybe TRBD1 (5 bases). The CDR3 loop spans 14 amino acids. V was shortened by 6 bases and J by 0 bases, with 11 bases between the two germline ends. Germline values: CDR1 SNHLY, CDR2 FYNNEI. CDR3 nucleotide sequence: TGTGCCAGCAGGATCAGGGTCCTGAACACTGAAGCTTTCTTT. This translates into CASRIRVLNTEAFF.

The V call is TRBV7-8, the J call TRBJ1-1; no definite D call. CDR1 SGHVS and CDR2 FQNEAQ come from the germline V gene. CDR3 length: 13 residues. V was cut by 4 bases and J by 3 bases, with 9 bases left in between. CDR3 loop: CASSSRLYTEAFF. CDR3 nucleotides: TGTGCCAGCAGCTCCAGACTGTACACTGAAGCTTTCTTT.

The chain links TRBV4-2 to TRBJ1-1, with D perhaps matching TRBD1 (5 bases). V gave up 3 bases and J gave up 4 bases, with 15 bases separating them. This CDR3 region has 15 residues. Looked up from germline, CDR1 is LGHNA and CDR2 is YNFKEQ. Here the CDR3 DNA reads TGTGCCAGCAGCCAGACCGAGGCCGGGGGCACTGAAGCTTTCTTT. The encoded protein is CASSQTEAGGTEAFF.

The CDR3 sequence: CASSPLQGTGTEAFF. In DNA form, the CDR3 reads TGTGCCAGCTCACCATTACAGGGGACGGGCACTGAAGCTTTCTTT. The chain has TRBV18 and TRBJ1-1, with 7 nucleotides matching TRBD1. J lost 4 bases, V lost 2 bases, and 7 bases had no gene match. This CDR3 contains 15 residues. The germline CDR1 and CDR2 sequences are KGHSH and LQKENI.

For the CDR3, the DNA is TGTGCCAGCAGTGAATTCTATTCCCCCTATGAAAAACTGTTTTTT. Its protein is CASSEFYSPYEKLFF. The chain recombines TRBV6-1 with TRBJ1-4; no firm D call. Between the trimmed V and J ends, which lost 2 bases and 6 bases, there was a span of 13 bases. Germline V CDR1 and CDR2: MNHNS, SASEGT. The CDR3 is made up of 15 amino acids.

By sample fraction, this clone is large. The chain joins TRBV6-4 to TRBJ1-2, with TRBD1 identical over 7 bases. V lost 6 bases, J lost 2 bases, and 3 bases stayed unmatched. This CDR3 is built from 13 residues. CDR1 MRHNA and CDR2 SNTAGT come from the germline V gene. This CDR3 reads CASSRDRNYGYTF. The CDR3 coding sequence is TGTGCCAGCAGCCGGGACAGAAACTATGGCTACACCTTC.

In regard to this clone: The junction departs from the called germline gene at one end, perhaps through a read error. The chain joins TRBV7-3 to TRBJ2-3; 10 nucleotides agree with TRBD2. The CDR3 length is 15 residues. Germline-derived CDR1 and CDR2 are SGHTA and FQGTGA. The CDR3 protein is CASSLSGGAPDTQYF. For the CDR3, the DNA is TGTGCCAGCAGTTTAAGCGGGGGGGCGCCAGATACGCAGTATTTT. The full variable domain, completed using reference TRBV7-3 and TRBJ2-3, is GAGVSQTPSNKVTEKGKYVELRCDPISGHTALYWYRQSLGQGPEFLIYFQGTGAADDSGLPNDRFFAVRPEGSVSTLKIQRTERGDSAVYLCASSLSGGAPDTQYFGPGTRLTVL.

The chain combines TRBV5-6 with TRBJ1-1; tentatively, D is TRBD1 (5 bases). Trimming took 3 bases from V and 3 from J, leaving 9 bases between them. CDR1 and CDR2 (germline): SGHDT, YYEEEE. This CDR3 has 13 residues. CDR3 sequence reads: CASSSGGDTEAFF. CDR3 nucleotide sequence: TGTGCCAGCAGCTCCGGGGGGGACACTGAAGCTTTCTTT.

V usage is TRBV6-1 and J usage is TRBJ1-5; D might be TRBD1 (5 bases). This CDR3 has 13 amino acids. CDR1 is MNHNS, CDR2 SASEGT, per germline. The V end lost 8 bases, the J end lost 0 bases, and 8 bases lay between the germline ends. Here the CDR3 reads CASGGNSNQPQHF. Here the CDR3 DNA reads TGTGCCAGCGGGGGGAATAGCAATCAGCCCCAGCATTTT.

The V call is TRBV4-3, the J call TRBJ2-1; 9 bases map to TRBD2. Germline-derived CDR1 and CDR2 are LGHNA and YSLEER. The junction had 8 bases not matched to a gene; V was cut back by 3 bases and J by 5 bases. The CDR3 has 16 amino acids. CDR3 sequence (DNA): TGCGCCAGCAGCCAGGTGACTAGCGGAGCGAACAATGAGCAGTTCTTC. Its protein is CASSQVTSGANNEQFF.

This chain links TRBV2 with TRBJ2-7; tentative D call: TRBD1 (6 bases). From germline, CDR1 is SNHLY and CDR2 FYNNEI. Deletions cut 7 bases from V and 6 bases from J, with 16 bases between. This CDR3 has 13 amino acids. The CDR3 DNA sequence: TGTGCCAGCACCGGACAGCGTCTCGGCGAGCAGTACTTC. Residues: CASTGQRLGEQYF.

This sequence joins TRBV28 and TRBJ1-4, with D possibly matching TRBD1 (6 bases). With 0 bases removed from V and 4 bases from J, the gap between germline ends came to 12 bases. This CDR3 is 16 amino acids long. Per germline, CDR1 MDHEN and CDR2 SYDVKM. The CDR3: CASSLWSGAGNEKLFF. Written as DNA, the CDR3 is TGTGCCAGCAGTTTATGGTCAGGGGCAGGTAATGAAAAACTGTTTTTT.

CDR3 sequence reads: CASSAGRGRETQYF. The CDR3 DNA is TGCGCCAGCAGCGCAGGTCGAGGGAGGGAGACCCAGTACTTC. This chain connects TRBV5-1 to TRBJ2-5; the D gene is possibly TRBD2 (6 bases). Deletions cut 4 bases from V and 5 bases from J, with 15 bases between. Germline CDR1 reads SGHRS; CDR2 reads YFSETQ. The CDR3 consists of 14 residues. Complete variable domain (other parts from reference TRBV5-1 and TRBJ2-5): KAGVTQTPRYLIKTRGQQVTLSCSPISGHRSVSWYQQTPGQGLQFLFEYFSETQRNKGNFPGRFSGRQFSNSRSEMNVSTLELGDSALYLCASSAGRGRETQYFGPGTRLLVL.

Points on this clone: Other DNA sequences within the sample encode an identical CDR3. This sequence joins TRBV20-1 and TRBJ2-7, with D possibly matching TRBD1 (5 bases). This CDR3 has 11 amino acids. V lost 3 bases to trimming and J lost 3 bases, with 6 bases between them. Germline V gene sequence: CDR1 DFQATT, CDR2 SNEGSKA (reference sequence). CDR3 in amino acids: CSARDNYEQYF. The CDR3 DNA reads as TGCAGTGCTAGGGACAACTACGAGCAGTACTTC.

The V and J genes are TRBV6-1 and TRBJ1-1; 8 bases align to TRBD1. Trimming at V came to 4 bases and at J to 0 bases, leaving 10 bases not matched to a gene. The CDR3 spans 17 residues. The germline V gene has CDR1 MNHNS and CDR2 SASEGT. The CDR3 DNA is TGTGCCAGCAGTGGGACAGGGTTACTCCCTATGAACACTGAAGCTTTCTTT. Translation gives CASSGTGLLPMNTEAFF.

This sequence joins TRBV4-3 and TRBJ2-7; 9 bases agree with TRBD1. The CDR3 is made up of 17 amino acids. The germline V gene has CDR1 LGHNA and CDR2 YSLEER. The V and J ends lost 0 bases and 0 bases, in that order; junction bases with no gene match: 6. The CDR3 region is CASSQEGGTGLSYEQYF. The CDR3 DNA reads as TGCGCCAGCAGCCAAGAGGGGGGGACAGGGCTCTCCTACGAGCAGTACTTC.

This rearrangement joins TRBV6-5 to TRBJ2-2, with D possibly being TRBD1 (5 bases). The CDR3 extends over 13 amino acids. The V end lost 4 bases, the J end lost 5 bases, and 8 bases lay between the germline ends. Looked up from germline, CDR1 is MNHEY and CDR2 is SVGAGI. The CDR3, as DNA: TGTGCCAGCAGTTCTCAGGGAACCGGGGAGCTGTTTTTT. Translating gives CASSSQGTGELFF.